This TCR beta chain was identified in a study of T-cell memory formation after mild COVID-19. This clonotype was observed a few times. Its antigen remains unidentified. TCRdb called the 5' RACE reads again in MiXCR, with one record for every CDR3 protein. The data contain 65,000 to 95,000 distinct CDR3 sequences, 9.5% to 15% of them seen just once; the ten biggest clones take up around two fifths. Study-level results: The study detected some responding clones in pre-infection memory, suggesting cross-reactive memory joined.

The germline CDR1 and CDR2 sequences are SEHNR and FQNEAQ (reference sequence). The J segment lost 7 bases and the V segment lost 2 bases, leaving 10 bases of the junction unmatched. The CDR3 length is 16 residues. The rearrangement uses TRBV7-9 and TRBJ2-1; 8 bases agree with TRBD2. This TCR was sampled from a man aged 18 to 35 who had mild COVID-19 (a few samples of this study predate the infection). Cell type and time point are not known. The source material was PBMCs or a T cell subset sorted from them (not recorded which). The CDR3 nucleotides read TGTGCCAGCAGCTTATTCACGGGGGGGTCGTGGAATGAGCAGTTCTTC. As protein: CASSLFTGGSWNEQFF.